This T cell receptor (beta chain) was captured in a study of T cells in Graves' hyperthyroidism and ophthalmopathy. Graves' hyperthyroidism qualified as stable when ophthalmopathy did not progress within 18 months. Germline V lookup: CDR1 KGHSH, CDR2 LQKENI. The V segment lost 4 bases and the J segment 4 bases; nucleotides outside the gene matches: 11. The CDR3 loop spans 16 amino acids. From RNA transcripts, TCR beta CDR3 regions were amplified. TCR CDR3 regions were first amplified by RT-PCR with HTBI primers. MiXCR was run by TCRdb on the multiplex PCR reads, yielding one entry per CDR3 protein. The sample consists of 300,000 to 450,000 distinct CDR3 sequences, 20% to 25% of them appearing once.

This chain uses TRBV18 with TRBJ2-7, with TRBD1 identical over 9 bases. The sample was blood. The TCR originated in a man aged 50-59 years with Graves' hyperthyroidism. Here the CDR3 reads CASSLDWGQGLYEQYF. CDR3 DNA: TGTGCCAGCTCACTCGATTGGGGACAGGGATTATACGAGCAGTACTTC.